The next 3 T cell receptor beta chains were all read from a single sample in a study of T cell responses to AZD1222 COVID-19 vaccine. Clones were sequenced by immunoSEQ multiplex PCR, and TCRdb holds only the in-frame ones, with some missing. The sample carries some 130,000 clones, roughly 85% recorded once. The starting material was peripheral blood, obtained 28 days after the second dose of the MenACWY control vaccine. Receptor source: an adult who received the MenACWY meningococcal vaccine as a control.

The chain has TRBV6-5 and TRBJ2-3; D possibly uses TRBD1 or TRBD2 (5 bases each). The CDR3 covers 14 residues. Germline CDR1 and CDR2: MNHEY and SVGAGI. V dropped 8 bases and J dropped 4 bases, with 16 bases sitting between them. CDR3 DNA sequence: TGTGCCAGCCGGGACGGGGTGTTCGCAGATACGCAGTATTTT. As protein: CASRDGVFADTQYF.

A single count supports this clone. This chain connects TRBV10-3 to TRBJ2-3; 9 positions agree with TRBD1. Germline CDR1 reads ENHRY; CDR2 reads SYGVKD. This CDR3 spans 14 amino acids. With 4 bases clipped from V and 6 bases from J, the junction kept 5 bases outside the gene matches. The CDR3 DNA is TGTGCCATCAGTGGACAGGGGGGTGAGGATACGCAGTATTTT. This sequence encodes CAISGQGGEDTQYF.

The CDR3 reads CSVDLLAGGPSTDTQYF. CDR3 nucleotides: TGCAGCGTTGATCTGCTAGCGGGGGGGCCTAGCACAGATACGCAGTATTTT. This chain uses TRBV29-1 with TRBJ2-3; TRBD2 matches at 12 bases. The V segment lost 3 bases and the J segment 0 bases; nucleotides outside the gene matches: 7. The CDR3 extends over 17 amino acids. Germline loops: CDR1 SQVTM, CDR2 ANQGSEA.